The T cell receptor beta chain described here comes from a study of CD8 T cells in Susac syndrome. High-throughput TCR beta sequencing covered peripheral CD8+ and CD4+ T cells. Patients with Susac syndrome fulfilled recently defined diagnostic criteria for definite or probable disease. cDNA came from about 0.46 to 1 ug RNA primed by random hexamers. TCRdb recomputed calls from the immunoSEQ multiplex PCR reads with MiXCR, one row per CDR3 protein. The profile shows about 110,000 distinct CDR3 sequences, roughly 94% of them singletons. Germline-derived CDR1 and CDR2 are MNHEY and SMNVEV (reference sequence). CDR3 length equals 15 residues. With V trimmed by 6 bases and J by 5 bases, 9 bases remained unmatched.

This TCR was sampled from a human donor with Susac syndrome. The J gene is TRBJ1-1, the V gene TRBV27; TRBD1 matches at 10 bases. Sequencing input: CD8+ T cells from PBMCs. CDR3 nucleotide sequence: TGTGCCAGCAGCCTCGGGACAGGGGAAGATACTGAAGCTTTCTTT. Its translation is CASSLGTGEDTEAFF.